The clone carrying this T cell receptor beta chain was seen once. The data belong to a study of blood T cell repertoires in COVID-19. Profiling relied on immunoSEQ multiplex PCR, and the TCRdb table lists in-frame clones only, not all of them. The sample shows some 160,000 clones, around four fifths of them seen only once. CDR3 length: 17 residues. The clonotype was recovered from a woman between 50 and 59 years old who had recovered from COVID-19. This chain links TRBV21-1 with TRBJ1-1; the D call TRBD1 from the table was never checked on the DNA. TRBV21-1 is flagged as a pseudogene. The sequenced sample consisted of PBMCs or T cells enriched from blood (not recorded which). The CDR3 here is CASSKSRQGAGNTEAFF. CDR3 DNA: TGTGCCAGCAGCAAATCGCGACAGGGGGCCGGGAACACTGAAGCTTTCTTT.